Below, one T cell receptor beta chain is given with its context. The data were produced by immunoSEQ multiplex PCR, yet TCRdb's version contains in-frame clones alone and is incomplete. There are hundreds of thousands of clones in the sample; about 97% occur only once, and 0.32% lies in the top ten. The data stem from a study of shared clonotypes between healthy human individuals. Trimming removed 0 bases at V and 8 bases at J, with 4 bases between. Germline CDR1 DFQATT, CDR2 SNEGSKA (reference sequence). This CDR3 is built from 10 residues. The sequence was obtained from a man aged 25-45 years in good health. J is TRBJ1-2 and V is TRBV20-1; D gene unclear. Sequencing input: memory CD8+ T cells sorted from blood. Subset described: CD45RO+ cells pooled with CCR7-negative TemRA cells. Written as DNA, the CDR3 is TGCAGTGCTAGAGATAAGGGCTACACCTTC. This encodes CSARDKGYTF.